This T cell receptor beta chain was retrieved from a study of cytomegalovirus exposure and HLA in healthy donors (dated by TCRdb to about 2017). Concerning the study at large: An earlier analysis of under 600 of the donors reported 250 to 350 Gb of sequence data and 117 million unique TCR beta sequences from some 180 million T cells. An early release covering about 600 HLA-typed donors comprised about 290 gigabases of sequencing data and roughly 86 million unique TCR sequences. Among the roughly 410 genotyped donors, under 90% belonged to the genetic ancestry cluster associated with self-reported Caucasian donors. The aim of the study was to test whether cataloging public T cell receptors could identify signatures of past pathogen exposure. The study profiled the T cell repertoires of some 610 subjects by immunosequencing and related them to cytomegalovirus serostatus. A separate validation cohort of 100 to 150 different subjects was used in addition to the 666-subject first cohort. High-throughput TCR immunosequencing, statistical association of individual TCRs with disease status, and machine learning were combined to predict cytomegalovirus infection status. A later analysis re-examined previously published TCR beta repertoires from about 700 donors and added high-resolution HLA genotyping to investigate patterns of TCR occurrence. Rather than drawing on any new phenotypic data, the later analysis identified candidate immune exposures from TCR beta sequences and the way those sequences occurred across donors. In an earlier analysis of 550 to 700 of the donors, high-throughput TCR beta sequencing was used to judge whether each TCR beta V gene segment behaved as functional or pseudogenic. Donor age, sex, ethnicity and CMV serostatus were compiled alongside the repertoire data. A later genetic analysis took genome-wide SNP genotypes for about 55% of the 666 donors and used that subset as a discovery cohort. Every discovery cohort repertoire had been produced on one sequencing platform. HLA typing included class I and class II loci at four-digit resolution. The number of donors typed differed by locus, with 629-630 for A, B, C, DRB1 and DQB1, around 500 for DQA1, nearly 610 for DPA1, and around 450 for DPB1. Several DR-DQ haplotypes were handled as single units for association and clustering because linkage in the cohort was strong. Across 398 genotyped donors of the cohort, an average of roughly 230,000 unique TCR beta nucleotide sequences per donor were sequenced, and 15% to 20% of those sequences were non-productive.

Library construction relied on the immunoSEQ multiplex PCR assay. A mixture of 60 forward primers for TCR Vbeta segments and 13 reverse primers for TCR Jbeta segments was used in the multiplex PCR. Amplification of the CDR3 region of rearranged TCR beta genes was performed with a multiplex PCR assay on genomic DNA. Amplified TCR beta libraries were sequenced as 87-base-pair reads on the Illumina HiSeq System. From the authors' description of their analysis: A later analysis counted about 80 million unique TCR beta chains across the 666 repertoires, and 10 million to 11 million of these chains were shared by at least two donors. To remove PCR and sequencing errors, raw reads were error-corrected and collapsed into unique sequences using a nearest-neighbor algorithm that merged closely related sequences. CDR3 sequences were aligned to IMGT reference sequences to assign V, D and J gene segments. Each retained sequence needed at least a six-nucleotide match to both a V gene segment and a J gene segment. A rearrangement counted as productive if the CDR3 had no stop codons and remained in frame with V and J, and every other rearrangement counted as non-productive. CDR3 was defined by IMGT convention, running from the second conserved V-encoded cysteine to the conserved J-encoded phenylalanine. The earlier analysis of approximately 590 of the donors excluded any sequence lacking an unambiguous match to a single V gene segment. In an earlier analysis of several hundred of the donors, V segments were called functional above 56.7% productive rearrangements and were called segregating when the between-donor standard deviation exceeded 5%. To diagnose cytomegalovirus status from the catalog of TCR beta chain sequences, a statistical classification framework was built. A later analysis assigned V and J genes by comparing TCR nucleotide sequences with IMGT/GENE-DB human TR gene sequences. A later analysis assigned CDR3 sequences and most-parsimonious VDJ recombination scenarios with the TCRdist pipeline. A later analysis defined each TCR beta chain by its CDR3 amino acid sequence plus V-gene family, and excluded reads lacking a unique V-gene family. To address suspected cross-contamination and a sequencing artifact, a later analysis removed roughly 580 highly shared, low-generation-probability nucleotide sequences. In a later analysis, a clonal expansion index for each public chain was calculated from normalized within-repertoire ranks of inferred template counts. A later analysis computed generation probabilities with a VDJ recombination model fitted to out-of-frame rearrangements, and checked the results against IGoR. In a later analysis, hypergeometric tests were used to score TCR-TCR, TCR-HLA and TCR-CMV co-occurrence, with a repertoire-size bias correction applied to TCR pairs. To estimate false discovery rates, a later analysis permuted the HLA or CMV assignments 20 times. In a later analysis, co-occurring TCRs were grouped with DBSCAN, and TCRdist sequence similarity was added when clustering was performed within HLA-allele-positive subsets. Repertoires with fewer than 30,000 or more than 120,000 public chains, plus five repertoires with anomalous nucleotide sharing, were excluded from co-occurrence clustering. Held by TCRdb, this immuneACCESS table contains in-frame sequences only and omits some clones. Under half of the omission traces to an unresolved V gene where checked; the cause of the rest is unknown. V, J and clone size derive from that table, while D and trimming were established from the DNA sequence. Present in this sample are roughly 160,000 clones, approximately 80% of which were seen just once. Roughly 10% of the sample is held by the ten biggest clonotypes.

On the study overall, not on this receptor specifically: In a later analysis, TCR association rates were found to vary across HLA loci, with the most associated TCRs seen for DRB1 alleles and the fewest for HLA-C alleles. While some public TCRs were present in many individuals, most TCR sequences turned up only very rarely across donors. A further reported finding was that TCR beta sequences accurately predicted the HLA-A and HLA-B alleles for most subjects in the first cohort. A few of the identified cytomegalovirus-associated TCR beta chains were confirmed in vitro to be specific for cytomegalovirus antigens. CMV serostatus was the only immune exposure information available for the cohort. It was suggested by the authors that the approach could potentially be generalized to other disease states and immunological phenotypes. A cluster of highly shared sequence variants was judged likely to represent a technical artifact of the sequencing pipeline. Cytomegalovirus status was reported to be diagnosed by the classifier with high specificity and sensitivity in both the original and validation cohorts. Sequencing depth was assumed to be roughly uniform across donors in the presence/absence analyses, though that assumption may not hold. Linkage disequilibrium might explain the correlated functional status among segregating V segments, but an unknown experimental factor could not be ruled out. This cohort had only TCR beta chains sequenced, and the lack of alpha or paired-chain data limited which features could be detected. V-gene and J-gene trimming of TCR beta chains was associated with a missense DCLRE1C variant in a later genetic analysis, and the association was replicated in an independent cohort. Compared with equally common non-associated chains, HLA-associated TCR beta chains in a later analysis were more clonally expanded and had lower generation probabilities. An earlier analysis of approximately 570 of the donors showed that most TCR beta V segments appeared in productive rearrangements either about 87% or about 30% of the time, which broadly matched IMGT annotations. Because HLA typing was missing for some donors at each locus, association tests included only the typed subset. When HLA alleles, especially DR and DQ, strongly co-occurred, attributing TCR associations to individual alleles was difficult. Over 15 rarely observed V segments, including chromosome 9 orphons, were excluded from the earlier analysis of a few hundred of the donors because counts were too low. A later analysis associated 15,000 to 20,000 TCR beta sequences with specific HLA alleles at a false discovery rate of 0.05. According to a later genetic analysis, donors in an Asian-associated ancestry cluster had fewer N-insertions in productive TCRs than the approximately 650-donor mean. The study gave a list of over 150 TCR beta chains associated with cytomegalovirus. A later analysis reported that several top co-occurrence clusters appeared linked to parvovirus B19, influenza, CMV and Epstein-Barr virus. In a later analysis, most CMV-associated TCR beta chains were found to appear HLA-restricted, with HLA associations seemingly driven largely by CMV exposure.

Regarding this clone: Its antigen remains undetermined. Base qualities were left out, and no much larger clone turns up one base away.

In total, approximately 690 healthy bone marrow donors made up the cohort. At the time of sampling, every cohort member was nominally healthy, though immune exposures that went unrecorded were likely present. The donor tested CMV seropositive, placing the donor among the 310 or so seropositive members of the cohort. Each donor provided a peripheral blood sample, and peripheral blood mononuclear cells were used for TCR beta sequencing. The Qiagen DNeasy Blood Extraction Kit was used to extract genomic DNA from the blood cell samples. Sequenced material: PBMCs. The receptor was derived from a man aged 18 to 29 in good health and CMV-seropositive.

The CDR3 here reads CASSYGAVQYNEQFF. The DNA is as follows: TGTGCCAGCAGTTACGGAGCGGTACAATACAATGAGCAGTTCTTC. The sequence joins TRBV6-5 to TRBJ2-1; TRBD2 might be the D gene, on 5 matching bases. CDR1 and CDR2 are read off the germline V gene as MNHEY and SVGAGI. The CDR3 goes from the cysteine to the phenylalanine over 15 residues. CDR3 DNA is the only sequence kept; it has 45 bases, read in frame from the first base. At the junction V is shortened by 2 bases and J by 4 bases, with 12 bases in between.